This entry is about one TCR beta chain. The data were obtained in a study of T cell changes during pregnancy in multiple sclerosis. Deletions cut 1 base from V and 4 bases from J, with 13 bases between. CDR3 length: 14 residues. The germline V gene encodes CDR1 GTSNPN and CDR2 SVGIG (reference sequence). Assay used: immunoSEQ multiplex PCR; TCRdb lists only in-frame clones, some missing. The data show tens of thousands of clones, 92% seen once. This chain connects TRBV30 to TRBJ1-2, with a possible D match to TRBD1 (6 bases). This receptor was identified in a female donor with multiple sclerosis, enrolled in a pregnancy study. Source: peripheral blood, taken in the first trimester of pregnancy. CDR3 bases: TGTGCCTGGAGTGGGGGGGGCGGACCCTATGGCTACACCTTC. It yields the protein CAWSGGGGPYGYTF.